One sample yielded the 30 T cell receptor beta chains listed below, sequenced in a study of spatial heterogeneity in lung cancer. TCRdb redid the calling of the 5' RACE reads with MiXCR, one entry per CDR3 protein. The profile shows 25,000 to 35,000 distinct CDR3 sequences, less than 6.5% of them singletons. The time point here: blood at routine non-recurrence follow-up after resection. The sample consisted of PBMCs, taken at follow-up. The receptors come from a female donor with early-stage non-small cell lung cancer.

The chain has TRBV6-5 and TRBJ1-2; unclear D gene. Germline-derived CDR1 and CDR2 are MNHEY and SVGAGI. The CDR3 is made up of 14 amino acids. Deletions cut 4 bases from V and 4 bases from J, with 13 bases between. The CDR3 DNA reads TGTGCCAGCAGTTCCGCCAGTTGGGCCTATGGCTACACCTTC. It encodes CASSSASWAYGYTF.

This clonotype was picked up many times. The genes are TRBV3-1 and TRBJ1-2; TRBD1 might be the D (5 bases). Trimming took 2 bases from V and 9 from J, leaving 16 bases between them. Germline CDR1 is LGHDT and CDR2 is YNNKEL (reference sequence). This CDR3 region has 14 residues. The CDR3 protein is CASSQRGNGGSYTF. CDR3 DNA: TGTGCCAGCAGCCAAAGGGGAAACGGCGGGAGCTACACCTTC.

In this sample, this clonotype is medium-sized (0.01 to 0.1%). V is TRBV4-3 and J is TRBJ2-1; 12 positions match TRBD1. Germline V CDR1 and CDR2: LGHNA, YSLEER. After removal of 0 bases from V and 8 bases from J, the junction contained 11 bases not matched to a gene. The CDR3 length is 18 residues. The CDR3 loop reads CASSQEMMPGQGAYEQFF. The CDR3 coding sequence is TGCGCCAGCAGCCAAGAGATGATGCCGGGACAGGGGGCCTATGAGCAGTTCTTC.

The table lists this clonotype with many counts. The chain combines TRBV30 with TRBJ2-3, with D maybe TRBD2 (5 bases). The ends were cut back, 1 base at V and 0 bases at J, with 11 bases in the middle. Looked up from germline, CDR1 is GTSNPN and CDR2 is SVGIG (reference sequence). The CDR3 loop spans 15 amino acids. Here the CDR3 DNA reads TGTGCCTGGAGTGAGGGAGTCCAGAGCACAGATACGCAGTATTTT. This encodes CAWSEGVQSTDTQYF.

This clonotype rates as medium-sized. The chain employs TRBV7-7 and TRBJ2-5; the D gene is possibly TRBD1 (6 bases). The germline V and J ends were trimmed by 5 bases and 9 bases, with 19 bases remaining between them. Per germline, CDR1 SSHAT and CDR2 FNYEAQ (reference sequence). This CDR3 has 14 residues. Written as DNA, the CDR3 is TGTGCCAGCAGCCCCCTGGGAACAGAGGGGGCCCAGTACTTC. Encoded protein: CASSPLGTEGAQYF.

This clonotype was recorded many times. This chain joins TRBV29-1 and TRBJ2-7; 13 bases are shared with TRBD2. V lost 0 bases and J lost 2; bases outside the gene matches: 4. There are 16 residues in the CDR3. From germline, CDR1 is SQVTM and CDR2 ANQGSEA. CDR3 DNA sequence: TGCAGCGTTGAAGACGTGGGACTAGCGGGGACCTACGAGCAGTACTTC. Translation: CSVEDVGLAGTYEQYF.

The gene calls are TRBV7-9 and TRBJ1-1; the D gene is possibly TRBD1 (6 bases). CDR1 and CDR2 (germline): SEHNR, FQNEAQ (reference sequence). V was shortened by 4 bases and J by 3 bases, with 15 bases between the two germline ends. There are 15 residues in the CDR3. DNA of the CDR3: TGTGCCAGCAGCTCGTCCCGGGGGGCGTACACTGAAGCTTTCTTT. Its translation is CASSSSRGAYTEAFF.

This clonotype has just a few counts. J is TRBJ2-6 and V is TRBV6-2 or TRBV6-3; tentative D call: TRBD1 (5 bases). This CDR3 region has 19 residues. V was pared by 6 bases and J by 1 base, with 22 bases between. CDR1 is MNHEY and CDR2 is SVGEGT in the germline V gene. The CDR3 nucleotides read TGTGCCAGCAGCACGACCATCTCAATGACAGCTTCTGGGGCCAACGTCCTGACTTTC. Translated, it gives CASSTTISMTASGANVLTF.

This clonotype was detected many times. This chain links TRBV29-1 with TRBJ2-5, with D perhaps given as TRBD1 or TRBD2 (5 bases each). Germline CDR1 SQVTM, CDR2 ANQGSEA. CDR3 size: 14 residues. V was trimmed by 4 bases and J by 1 base, leaving 13 bases between them. CDR3 sequence: CSVGGRGAQETQYF. In DNA, the CDR3 is TGCAGCGTTGGAGGTAGGGGAGCCCAAGAGACCCAGTACTTC.

This clonotype has at least ten counts. The chain employs TRBV25-1 and TRBJ1-1; D is undetermined. Trimming removed 1 base from V and 1 base from J, with 7 bases in between. Germline loops: CDR1 MGHDK, CDR2 SYGVNS. The CDR3 sequence is 14 residues long. DNA for the CDR3: TGTGCCAGCAGTGAATTACGGCCGAACACTGAAGCTTTCTTT. Protein product: CASSELRPNTEAFF.

This clonotype was counted many times. J is TRBJ2-3 and V is TRBV18, with D uncertain. The CDR3 is 12 amino acids. Trimming cost V 5 bases and J 0 bases, with 3 bases left between them. Per the germline V gene, CDR1 is KGHSH and CDR2 is LQKENI. CDR3 coding DNA: TGTGCCAGCTCAACCAGCACAGATACGCAGTATTTT. Its protein product is CASSTSTDTQYF. Together with reference TRBV18 and TRBJ2-3, the CDR3 gives the full variable domain: NAGVMQNPRHLVRRRGQEARLRCSPMKGHSHVYWYRQLPEEGLKFMVYLQKENIIDESGMPKERFSAEFPKEGPSILRIQQVVRGDSAAYFCASSTSTDTQYFGPGTRLTVL.

The chain uses TRBV20-1 and TRBJ2-1; 8 bases are shared with TRBD1. V trimming: 3 bases; J trimming: 0 bases; junction bases outside the gene matches: 4. The CDR3 contains 15 residues. Germline assignment: CDR1 DFQATT and CDR2 SNEGSKA (reference sequence). CDR3 nucleotides: TGCAGTGCTAGGGGACAGGACTACTCCTACAATGAGCAGTTCTTC. Encoded protein: CSARGQDYSYNEQFF.

This clonotype was observed at least ten times. The chain has TRBV12-3 or TRBV12-4 and TRBJ1-1; TRBD1 is a possible D gene (6 bases). V was shortened by 6 bases and J by 7 bases, with 21 bases between the two germline ends. CDR3 length: 15 residues. CDR3 protein: CASSVTGTRLIEAFF. The CDR3 DNA is TGTGCCAGCAGCGTAACAGGGACCCGACTCATTGAAGCTTTCTTT.

This clonotype came up many times. V usage is TRBV7-2 and J usage is TRBJ1-2; no definite D call. CDR1 and CDR2 from the germline V gene are SGHTA and FQGNSA. This CDR3 is built from 13 residues. Trimming removed 7 bases from V and 6 bases from J, with 15 bases in between. The CDR3 loop is CASNPTRLHGYTF. CDR3 coding DNA: TGTGCCAGCAACCCTACTAGGCTCCATGGCTACACCTTC.

This clonotype was picked up many times. The chain recombines TRBV4-3 with TRBJ2-2, with a tentative D call TRBD2 (5 bases). Germline V gene sequence: CDR1 LGHNA, CDR2 YSLEER. V was shortened by 0 bases and J by 5 bases, with 10 bases between the two germline ends. The CDR3 length is 15 residues. The CDR3 spells CASSQELVLTGELFF. The CDR3 DNA reads as TGCGCCAGCAGCCAAGAACTAGTTCTAACCGGGGAGCTGTTTTTT.

There are many counts of this clonotype. The rearrangement links TRBV5-1 to TRBJ1-4, with D unclear. Germline values: CDR1 SGHRS, CDR2 YFSETQ. V gave up 0 bases and J gave up 3 bases, with 6 bases separating them. The CDR3 contains 14 residues. CDR3 in DNA: TGCGCCAGCAGCTTGGCAGCCTCTAATGAAAAACTGTTTTTT. Translated, it gives CASSLAASNEKLFF.

This clonotype has at least ten counts. The V call is TRBV7-9, the J call TRBJ2-1; TRBD1 agrees at 10 bases. V lost 8 bases and J lost 7; bases outside the gene matches: 8. The germline V gene encodes CDR1 SEHNR and CDR2 FQNEAQ (reference sequence). The CDR3 is 14 amino acids. The CDR3, as DNA: TGTGCCAGCTCTGGTAGGACAGGGGGGAATGAGCAGTTCTTC. Its protein is CASSGRTGGNEQFF.

In this sample, this clonotype turned up many times. This chain links TRBV2 with TRBJ1-4, with D tentatively TRBD1 (5 bases). The V gene lost 5 bases and the J gene lost 0 bases, with 13 bases spanning the gap. Germline V gene sequence: CDR1 SNHLY, CDR2 FYNNEI. The CDR3 is made up of 16 amino acids. As DNA, the CDR3 is TGTGCCAGCAGTCCGGGGCGGGGGACAACTAATGAAAAACTGTTTTTT. Residues: CASSPGRGTTNEKLFF.

CDR3 nucleotides: TGTGCCAGCAGCCAAGGGTCTTCTCAAGAGACCCAGTACTTC. Translation: CASSQGSSQETQYF. This chain connects TRBV3-1 to TRBJ2-5; D not certain. This CDR3 contains 14 residues. V was cut by 1 base and J by 2 bases, with 8 bases left in between. The germline V gene has CDR1 LGHDT and CDR2 YNNKEL (reference sequence).

This chain links TRBV18 with TRBJ2-1; D may match TRBD1 or TRBD2 (6 bases each). CDR1 is KGHSH and CDR2 is LQKENI in the germline V gene. The CDR3 covers 14 residues. Trimming removed 9 bases at V and 0 bases at J, with 12 bases between. The CDR3 region has the DNA TGTGCCAGTTTAGCGGACAGCTCCTACAATGAGCAGTTCTTC. It encodes CASLADSSYNEQFF.

This chain joins TRBV27 and TRBJ1-2; TRBD1 matches at 7 bases. The V and J ends lost 6 bases and 7 bases, in that order; junction bases with no gene match: 26. The CDR3 has 19 amino acids. Germline V lookup: CDR1 MNHEY, CDR2 SMNVEV (reference sequence). The CDR3 region is CASSELFKGFSGQSLGYTF. CDR3 coding DNA: TGTGCCAGCAGCGAACTTTTTAAGGGCTTTTCGGGACAGTCTCTTGGCTACACCTTC.

The chain combines TRBV20-1 with TRBJ1-5; D is unclear. The CDR3 is made up of 13 amino acids. Germline V gene sequence: CDR1 DFQATT, CDR2 SNEGSKA (reference sequence). Trimming stripped 3 bases from V and 0 bases from J, with 6 bases between. CDR3 sequence: CSARGYSNQPQHF. The CDR3 nucleotides read TGCAGTGCTAGGGGGTATAGCAATCAGCCCCAGCATTTT.

CDR3 sequence: CASSLAGSAGELFF. The CDR3 DNA reads as TGTGCCAGCAGTCTAGCGGGATCCGCCGGGGAGCTGTTTTTT. This chain links TRBV11-2 with TRBJ2-2; TRBD2 aligns across 9 bases. This CDR3 region has 14 residues. The germline V gene has CDR1 SGHAT and CDR2 FQNNGV. J was trimmed by 6 bases and V by 6 bases; bases with no gene match: 5.

This clonotype was counted many times. The chain uses TRBV5-8 and TRBJ2-7, with 9 bases aligning to TRBD1. The V segment lost 6 bases and the J segment 5 bases; nucleotides outside the gene matches: 12. The V gene's germline CDR1 is SGHTS and CDR2 YDEGEE. The CDR3 extends over 15 amino acids. The DNA of the CDR3 is TGTGCCAGCACCAACAGGGGGCCCCGAAGGGACGAGCAGTACTTC. Translating it yields CASTNRGPRRDEQYF. The full variable domain, with the rest looked up from reference TRBV5-8 and TRBJ2-7, is EAGVTQSPTHLIKTRGQQATLRCSPISGHTSVYWYQQALGLGLQFLLWYDEGEERNRGNFPPRFSGRQFPNYSSELNVNALELEDSALYLCASTNRGPRRDEQYFGPGTRLTVT.

This clonotype has at least ten counts. V gene TRBV20-1 combines with J gene TRBJ2-5, with 11 bases aligning to TRBD2. V lost 3 bases, J lost 4 bases, and 4 bases stayed unmatched. Germline V gives CDR1 DFQATT, CDR2 SNEGSKA (reference sequence). The CDR3 spans 14 residues. The CDR3 here is CSARRGTSGETQYF. In DNA form, the CDR3 reads TGCAGTGCTAGGCGGGGGACTAGCGGAGAGACCCAGTACTTC.

In its sample, this clonotype was seen many times. V gene TRBV2 combines with J gene TRBJ1-5, with 8 bases matching TRBD1. CDR1 and CDR2 from the germline V gene are SNHLY and FYNNEI. CDR3 length: 13 amino acids. Trimming cost V 7 bases and J 4 bases; bases outside gene matches: 3. The CDR3, as DNA: TGTGCCAGCACTGGACAGGGTAATCAGCCCCAGCATTTT. The encoded protein is CASTGQGNQPQHF.

Ten or more counts support this clonotype. CDR3 protein: CASRSDSANVLTF. The CDR3 DNA reads as TGTGCCAGCAGATCGGACTCGGCCAACGTCCTGACTTTC. The chain has TRBV5-4 and TRBJ2-6; D may be TRBD2 (5 bases). In germline, CDR1 is SGHNT, CDR2 YYREEE (reference sequence). V gave up 5 bases and J gave up 6 bases, with 9 bases separating them. The CDR3 covers 13 residues.

In this sample, this clonotype turned up many times. This chain joins TRBV29-1 and TRBJ2-1, with D tentatively TRBD1 (5 bases). This CDR3 region has 14 residues. Trimming took 5 bases from V and 5 from J, leaving 16 bases between them. From germline, CDR1 is SQVTM and CDR2 ANQGSEA. CDR3 bases: TGCAGCGTTCTCTTGTACGACAGAAACAATGAGCAGTTCTTC. As protein: CSVLLYDRNNEQFF.

This clonotype has at least ten counts. The chain employs TRBV5-1 and TRBJ2-5; D is uncertain. This CDR3 comprises 13 residues. Looked up from germline, CDR1 is SGHRS and CDR2 is YFSETQ. With 4 bases removed from V and 0 bases from J, the gap between germline ends came to 7 bases. The CDR3: CASSAANQETQYF. The CDR3 DNA is TGCGCCAGCAGCGCAGCGAACCAAGAGACCCAGTACTTC.

This clonotype has ten or more counts. The chain has TRBV29-1 and TRBJ2-4, with D perhaps TRBD1 or TRBD2 (5 bases each). CDR1 and CDR2 (germline): SQVTM, ANQGSEA. V lost 6 bases, J lost 8 bases, and 14 bases lay in between. This CDR3 is 12 amino acids long. The CDR3, as DNA: TGCAGCGTCAACACTGGGGGTGACATTCAGTACTTC. This encodes CSVNTGGDIQYF. The full variable domain, rest sourced from reference TRBV29-1 and TRBJ2-4, is SAVISQKPSRDICQRGTSLTIQCQVDSQVTMMFWYRQQPGQSLTLIATANQGSEATYESGFVIDKFPISRPNLTFSTLTVSNMSPEDSSIYLCSVNTGGDIQYFGAGTRLSVL.